A selection of T cell receptor beta chains follows, all from one sample in a study of T cells in Graves' hyperthyroidism and ophthalmopathy. From the multiplex PCR reads, TCRdb called clonotypes with MiXCR, one entry per CDR3 protein. Found here are hundreds of thousands of distinct CDR3 sequences, just over 35% of them singletons; the top ten hold more than 25%. What was sequenced was blood. The source of these receptors is a middle-aged woman with Graves' hyperthyroidism. CDR3s include the opening cysteine and the closing phenylalanine or tryptophan. Each record gives: clone size, D gene, J gene, V gene, CDR3 DNA, CDR3 protein. The D gene is left open where the match is weak. Rows give clone size only sometimes, using once, few, many, or a class for an expanded clone.

clone_size: .
d_call: .
j_call: TRBJ1-2
v_call: TRBV15
cdr3_nt: TGTGCCACCAGCACAGGGTATTCTAACTATGGCTACACCTTC
cdr3_aa: CATSTGYSNYGYTF

clone_size: .
d_call: TRBD1
j_call: TRBJ1-2
v_call: TRBV12-3/TRBV12-4
cdr3_nt: TGTGCCAGCAGCCCCTGGGGGACAGAGCACTCTGGGGGAGGCTACACCTTC
cdr3_aa: CASSPWGTEHSGGGYTF

clone_size: many
d_call: .
j_call: TRBJ2-5
v_call: TRBV2
cdr3_nt: TGTGCCAGCAGTGAAATGGCTGGAAAAGAGACCCAGTACTTC
cdr3_aa: CASSEMAGKETQYF

clone_size: .
d_call: .
j_call: TRBJ1-2
v_call: TRBV15
cdr3_nt: TGTGCCACCAACAGAGGCTACACCTTC
cdr3_aa: CATNRGYTF

clone_size: .
d_call: .
j_call: TRBJ2-4
v_call: TRBV7-8
cdr3_nt: TGTGCCAGCAGCGCCCGGACTGACAAAAACATTCAGTACTTC
cdr3_aa: CASSARTDKNIQYF

clone_size: .
d_call: .
j_call: TRBJ1-1
v_call: TRBV15
cdr3_nt: TGTGCCACCAGCAGACAGTGGGGGAACACTGAAGCTTTCTTT
cdr3_aa: CATSRQWGNTEAFF

clone_size: few
d_call: TRBD1
j_call: TRBJ2-5
v_call: TRBV9
cdr3_nt: TGTGCCAGCAGCCTGGGGACAGGGGGCATGGGCGAGACCCAGTACTTC
cdr3_aa: CASSLGTGGMGETQYF

clone_size: few
d_call: TRBD2
j_call: TRBJ2-3
v_call: TRBV2
cdr3_nt: TGTGCCAGCAGTGAAGAGGATAGCGGGGGCGCAGATACGCAGTATTTT
cdr3_aa: CASSEEDSGGADTQYF

clone_size: .
d_call: .
j_call: TRBJ1-1
v_call: TRBV6-5
cdr3_nt: TGTGCCATCAGTTACTCGGAGGGCACTGAAGCTTTCTTT
cdr3_aa: CAISYSEGTEAFF

clone_size: .
d_call: .
j_call: TRBJ1-2
v_call: TRBV10-2
cdr3_nt: TGCGCCAGCAGTGAGAGAACGGGGGGTAGGGATTCATTC
cdr3_aa: CASSERTGGRDSF

clone_size: .
d_call: TRBD1
j_call: TRBJ2-2
v_call: TRBV7-9
cdr3_nt: TGTGCCAGCAGCCGAACGACAGGGATGTCCGGGGAGCTGTTTTTT
cdr3_aa: CASSRTTGMSGELFF

clone_size: few
d_call: TRBD1
j_call: TRBJ1-4
v_call: TRBV4-1
cdr3_nt: TGCGCCAGCAGCCAGGGGGACAGGGATGAAAAACTGTTTTTT
cdr3_aa: CASSQGDRDEKLFF

clone_size: many
d_call: .
j_call: TRBJ1-1
v_call: TRBV15
cdr3_nt: TGTGCCACCTCGGACAGTTCAGGGGCTTTCTTT
cdr3_aa: CATSDSSGAFF

clone_size: few
d_call: .
j_call: TRBJ2-6
v_call: TRBV5-1
cdr3_nt: TGCGCCAGCAGGGTCCGGGACACAACCGTCCAAAGATCTGGGGCCAACGTCCTGACTTTC
cdr3_aa: CASRVRDTTVQRSGANVLTF

clone_size: .
d_call: .
j_call: TRBJ1-2
v_call: TRBV7-2
cdr3_nt: TGTGCCAGCAGTTTAGGATCCCCCGGCAGGGGACATGGCTACACCTTC
cdr3_aa: CASSLGSPGRGHGYTF

clone_size: few
d_call: TRBD1
j_call: TRBJ1-1
v_call: TRBV6-5
cdr3_nt: TGTGCCAGCAGTTGGGGACAGAAGAACACTGAAGCTTTCTTT
cdr3_aa: CASSWGQKNTEAFF

clone_size: few
d_call: .
j_call: TRBJ1-4
v_call: TRBV5-1
cdr3_nt: TGCGCCAGCAGCTTGGAGGTGGCCGATGAAAAACTGTTTTTT
cdr3_aa: CASSLEVADEKLFF

clone_size: .
d_call: .
j_call: TRBJ1-6
v_call: TRBV30
cdr3_nt: TGTGCCTGGGCGGTTGGACAGAATAATTCACCCCTCCACTTT
cdr3_aa: CAWAVGQNNSPLHF

clone_size: few
d_call: .
j_call: TRBJ1-6
v_call: TRBV3-1
cdr3_nt: TGTGCCAGCAGCCAAACCCCACGAGTGAATTCACCCCTCCACTTT
cdr3_aa: CASSQTPRVNSPLHF

clone_size: .
d_call: .
j_call: TRBJ1-1
v_call: TRBV19
cdr3_nt: TGTGCCAGTAGTATCATCGTGAACACTGAAGCTTCCTTT
cdr3_aa: CASSIIVNTEASF

clone_size: .
d_call: .
j_call: TRBJ1-1
v_call: TRBV10-2
cdr3_nt: TGCGCCAGCAGGGAGGCGGGGCAGGGTATTGAAGCTTTCTTT
cdr3_aa: CASREAGQGIEAFF

clone_size: many
d_call: TRBD1
j_call: TRBJ1-6
v_call: TRBV12-3/TRBV12-4
cdr3_nt: TGTGCCAGCAGGCCCGGACAGGGAAATTCACCCCTCCACTTT
cdr3_aa: CASRPGQGNSPLHF

clone_size: .
d_call: .
j_call: TRBJ1-3
v_call: TRBV27
cdr3_nt: TGTGCCAGCAGGACAGCCGACTCTGGAAACACCATATATTTT
cdr3_aa: CASRTADSGNTIYF

clone_size: many
d_call: .
j_call: TRBJ1-1
v_call: TRBV7-9
cdr3_nt: TGTGCCAGCAGCTTACTACAGGGCGGCCTGGACACTGAAGCTTTCTTT
cdr3_aa: CASSLLQGGLDTEAFF

clone_size: few
d_call: .
j_call: TRBJ1-1
v_call: TRBV6-6
cdr3_nt: TGTGCCAGCAGTTATCGTTCCCCTCTTGAAGCTTTCTTT
cdr3_aa: CASSYRSPLEAFF

clone_size: .
d_call: .
j_call: TRBJ2-7
v_call: TRBV4-1
cdr3_nt: TGCGCCAGCAGCAACCCCGATATTAGACCGCGAACGGGGTACTACGAGCAGTACTTC
cdr3_aa: CASSNPDIRPRTGYYEQYF

clone_size: many
d_call: .
j_call: TRBJ1-1
v_call: TRBV2
cdr3_nt: TGTGCCAGCAGTGGAGGGGGTCGTTCAACTGAAGCTTTCTTT
cdr3_aa: CASSGGGRSTEAFF

clone_size: many
d_call: .
j_call: TRBJ1-1
v_call: TRBV2
cdr3_nt: TGTGCCAGCAGACCTCAGGGGAACACTGAAGCTTTCTTT
cdr3_aa: CASRPQGNTEAFF

clone_size: .
d_call: .
j_call: TRBJ1-5
v_call: TRBV12-3/TRBV12-4
cdr3_nt: TGTGCCAGCAGTTTAGGACACCCGGAGGGCTATCAGCCCCAGCATTTT
cdr3_aa: CASSLGHPEGYQPQHF

clone_size: many
d_call: TRBD1
j_call: TRBJ2-7
v_call: TRBV19
cdr3_nt: TGTGCCAGTAGTCCCCAGGGGGTCAACGAGCAGTACTTC
cdr3_aa: CASSPQGVNEQYF

clone_size: .
d_call: .
j_call: TRBJ1-6
v_call: TRBV7-2
cdr3_nt: TGTGCCAGCAGCTTAGACGCTAGGGGCTATAATTCACCCCTCCACTTT
cdr3_aa: CASSLDARGYNSPLHF

clone_size: .
d_call: .
j_call: TRBJ2-5
v_call: TRBV11-3
cdr3_nt: TGTGCCAGCAGCACCCAGGACAGCGGGCACCAAGAGACCCAGTACTTC
cdr3_aa: CASSTQDSGHQETQYF

clone_size: many
d_call: TRBD2
j_call: TRBJ2-7
v_call: TRBV2
cdr3_nt: TGTGCCAGCAGTGCCACCGGGACTAGCGGGTACTACGAGCAGTACTTC
cdr3_aa: CASSATGTSGYYEQYF

clone_size: few
d_call: .
j_call: TRBJ1-6
v_call: TRBV5-5
cdr3_nt: TGTGCCAGCAGCTTGATGGGTTTGTCTTATAATTCACCCCTCCACTTT
cdr3_aa: CASSLMGLSYNSPLHF

clone_size: .
d_call: .
j_call: TRBJ2-1
v_call: TRBV29-1
cdr3_nt: TGCAGCGTTGAAAGCGGTTTCAATGAGCAGTTCTTC
cdr3_aa: CSVESGFNEQFF

clone_size: .
d_call: .
j_call: TRBJ2-7
v_call: TRBV6-6
cdr3_nt: TGTGCCAGCAGTAGCGAGTCCTACGAGCAGTACTTC
cdr3_aa: CASSSESYEQYF

clone_size: few
d_call: .
j_call: TRBJ1-2
v_call: TRBV5-1
cdr3_nt: TGCGCCAGCAGCTTGGAAGGGCGCGATGGCTACACCTTC
cdr3_aa: CASSLEGRDGYTF

clone_size: .
d_call: .
j_call: TRBJ2-5
v_call: TRBV6-5
cdr3_nt: TGTGCCACCGGGCCGACGCCCGCGGAGGCCCAGTACTTC
cdr3_aa: CATGPTPAEAQYF

clone_size: few
d_call: .
j_call: TRBJ1-1
v_call: TRBV20-1
cdr3_nt: TGCAGTGCTAGACGGGGCCGCACAGACTCCTCTGAAGCTTTCTTT
cdr3_aa: CSARRGRTDSSEAFF

clone_size: few
d_call: .
j_call: TRBJ1-6
v_call: TRBV12-3/TRBV12-4
cdr3_nt: TGTGCCAGCAGTTTAGAACCGACAGGACTAGGTTCACCCCTCCACTTT
cdr3_aa: CASSLEPTGLGSPLHF

clone_size: .
d_call: .
j_call: TRBJ2-5
v_call: TRBV12-3/TRBV12-4
cdr3_nt: TGTGCCAGTTACAGAGGGCCAGGGTACCAAGAGACCCAGTACTTC
cdr3_aa: CASYRGPGYQETQYF

clone_size: few
d_call: .
j_call: TRBJ1-2
v_call: TRBV11-2
cdr3_nt: TGTGCCAGCAGCCCTCCGGCCGGAGCCGGCTACACCTTC
cdr3_aa: CASSPPAGAGYTF

clone_size: .
d_call: .
j_call: TRBJ1-5
v_call: TRBV6-2/TRBV6-3
cdr3_nt: TGTGCCAGCAGTTACTCGTCATTCGGGGTACAGCCCCAGCATTTT
cdr3_aa: CASSYSSFGVQPQHF

clone_size: .
d_call: .
j_call: TRBJ2-3
v_call: TRBV20-1
cdr3_nt: TGCAGTCCTGCGGCACAGGGACCAGATACGCAGTATTTT
cdr3_aa: CSPAAQGPDTQYF

clone_size: few
d_call: TRBD1
j_call: TRBJ1-1
v_call: TRBV20-1
cdr3_nt: TGCAGTGCTTCGGGACAGGGGAGGGGGACTGAAGCTTTCTTT
cdr3_aa: CSASGQGRGTEAFF

clone_size: many
d_call: .
j_call: TRBJ2-6
v_call: TRBV2
cdr3_nt: TGTGCCAGCAGTGCGGAGGGCTCTGGGGCCAACGTCCTGACTTTC
cdr3_aa: CASSAEGSGANVLTF

clone_size: many
d_call: .
j_call: TRBJ2-5
v_call: TRBV19
cdr3_nt: TGTGCCAGTTCCCGACAGGATGGAGAGACCCAGTACTTC
cdr3_aa: CASSRQDGETQYF

clone_size: .
d_call: .
j_call: TRBJ2-5
v_call: TRBV19
cdr3_nt: TGTGCCAGTAGTATTAGAGGGCGTCGGGGCCAAGAGACCCAGTACTTC
cdr3_aa: CASSIRGRRGQETQYF

clone_size: many
d_call: .
j_call: TRBJ1-3
v_call: TRBV29-1
cdr3_nt: TGCAGCGTGCTAATGACCTCTGGAAACACCATATATTTT
cdr3_aa: CSVLMTSGNTIYF

clone_size: few
d_call: .
j_call: TRBJ1-1
v_call: TRBV28
cdr3_nt: TGTGCCAGCAGCCATCCCTGGGACACATCCGAAGCTTTCTTT
cdr3_aa: CASSHPWDTSEAFF

clone_size: few
d_call: TRBD1
j_call: TRBJ2-5
v_call: TRBV12-3/TRBV12-4
cdr3_nt: TGTGCCAGCAGTCCGCAGACAGGGGGCGGGGAGACCCAGTACTTC
cdr3_aa: CASSPQTGGGETQYF

clone_size: few
d_call: .
j_call: TRBJ1-1
v_call: TRBV6-2/TRBV6-3
cdr3_nt: TGTGCCAGCACCTACGATCACCGCACTGAAGCTTTCTTT
cdr3_aa: CASTYDHRTEAFF

clone_size: many
d_call: TRBD1
j_call: TRBJ1-4
v_call: TRBV7-9
cdr3_nt: TGTGCCACCGTGACAGGGGTTGGGGAAAAACTGTTTTTT
cdr3_aa: CATVTGVGEKLFF

clone_size: many
d_call: .
j_call: TRBJ2-7
v_call: TRBV7-2
cdr3_nt: TGTGCCAGCAGCGGTAGCTTCACCGAGCAGTACTTC
cdr3_aa: CASSGSFTEQYF

clone_size: .
d_call: .
j_call: TRBJ2-5
v_call: TRBV11-1
cdr3_nt: TGTGCTAATCAGGGGGGGGAGACCCAGTACTTC
cdr3_aa: CANQGGETQYF

clone_size: .
d_call: .
j_call: TRBJ2-7
v_call: TRBV25-1
cdr3_nt: TGTGCCAGCAGTTTTGACAGTCTCGGGCAGTACTTC
cdr3_aa: CASSFDSLGQYF

clone_size: .
d_call: .
j_call: TRBJ1-1
v_call: TRBV10-3
cdr3_nt: TGTGCCATCAGTTCTCAGGGGAACACTGAAGCTTTCTTT
cdr3_aa: CAISSQGNTEAFF

clone_size: .
d_call: TRBD1
j_call: TRBJ1-1
v_call: TRBV6-6
cdr3_nt: TGTGCCAGCCAAAGAAGACAGGGTGGCACTGAAGCTTTCTTT
cdr3_aa: CASQRRQGGTEAFF